Shown below are 20 T cell receptor beta chains from a single sample sequenced in a study of Graves' ophthalmopathy and Graves' hyperthyroidism. RNA transcripts yielded amplified TCR beta CDR3 regions. The workflow started with a first-round RT-PCR run with HTBI primers and then moved on to a second-round multiplex PCR. From the multiplex PCR reads, TCRdb called clonotypes with MiXCR, one entry per CDR3 protein. The sample consists of about 380,000 distinct CDR3 sequences, just over 15% of them appearing once. Sample: peripheral blood. These receptors originate from a woman aged 18-29 years with stable Graves' hyperthyroidism.

CDR3 nucleotides: TGCGCCAGCCGCCTCGGGGGGAACGACGAGCAGTACTTC. This sequence encodes CASRLGGNDEQYF. The V gene is TRBV5-1, the J gene TRBJ2-7; the match to TRBD2 covers 7 bases. V gave up 7 bases and J gave up 5 bases; unmatched junction bases: 9. CDR1 and CDR2 from the germline V gene are SGHRS and YFSETQ. The CDR3 has 13 residues.

The CDR3: CASSYSSGNYGYTF. The CDR3 bases are TGTGCCAGCAGTTACTCTTCAGGGAACTATGGCTACACCTTC. This chain links TRBV6-5 with TRBJ1-2; TRBD1 is a possible D gene (5 bases). V was shortened by 0 bases and J by 2 bases, with 7 bases between the two germline ends. The length of the CDR3 is 14 residues. The germline V gene encodes CDR1 MNHEY and CDR2 SVGAGI.

This clonotype was found many times. CDR3 sequence: CASSFGHTVNTEAFF. The DNA for the CDR3 is TGCGCCAGCAGCTTTGGACATACTGTGAACACTGAAGCTTTCTTT. V and J are TRBV5-1 and TRBJ1-1, with D maybe TRBD1 (5 bases). The length of the CDR3 is 15 residues. V was cut by 2 bases and J by 0 bases, with 11 bases left in between. Per germline, CDR1 SGHRS and CDR2 YFSETQ.

This clonotype was counted at least ten times. The chain recombines TRBV2 with TRBJ2-6; D unclear. The CDR3 covers 11 residues. Per germline, CDR1 SNHLY and CDR2 FYNNEI. The V and J ends lost 9 bases and 1 base respectively, with 1 base between them. The CDR3 coding sequence is TGTGCCAGATCTGGGGCCAACGTCCTGACTTTC. Protein sequence: CARSGANVLTF.

This clonotype was seen repeatedly, ten times or more. CDR3 bases: TGTGCCAGCAGTCCTGCCGGGGCAGACACTTATGGCTACACCTTC. Translating it yields CASSPAGADTYGYTF. V gene TRBV27 combines with J gene TRBJ1-2; D may be TRBD1 (5 bases). The CDR3 sequence is 15 residues long. The germline CDR1 and CDR2 sequences are MNHEY and SMNVEV (reference sequence). Trimming pared 5 bases from V and 5 bases from J, leaving 18 bases between.

This clonotype was seen ten or more times. The chain joins TRBV11-2 to TRBJ1-6, with a tentative D call TRBD1 (5 bases). Germline V CDR1 and CDR2: SGHAT, FQNNGV. The V end lost 0 bases, the J end lost 7 bases, and 13 bases lay between the germline ends. CDR3 length: 16 amino acids. The CDR3 here is CASSLEGTLGNSPLHF. CDR3 DNA: TGTGCCAGCAGCTTAGAAGGGACCTTAGGAAATTCACCCCTCCACTTT.

In DNA form, the CDR3 reads TGCAGTGCTAGTCTGGCAAGAAATAATTCACCCCTCCACTTT. Its translation: CSASLARNNSPLHF. This chain uses TRBV20-1 with TRBJ1-6; no clear D gene. V was pared by 3 bases and J by 5 bases, with 11 bases between. Germline lookup yields CDR1 DFQATT and CDR2 SNEGSKA (reference sequence). This CDR3 is 14 amino acids long.

This clonotype was detected many times. The genes are TRBV6-5 and TRBJ1-1; TRBD1 agrees at 8 bases. V dropped 2 bases and J dropped 4; count of bases not matched to a gene: 6. This CDR3 is 15 amino acids long. Germline CDR1 MNHEY, CDR2 SVGAGI. CDR3 DNA sequence: TGTGCCAGCAGTTACAGCAGGGGGCTTGGCACTGAAGCTTTCTTT. Translation gives CASSYSRGLGTEAFF.

This clonotype was detected a few times. The CDR3 sequence: CASSITDRGEGANVLTF. In DNA form, the CDR3 reads TGTGCCAGTAGTATAACGGACAGGGGAGAGGGGGCCAACGTCCTGACTTTC. The rearrangement links TRBV19 to TRBJ2-6, with TRBD1 matching over 9 bases. CDR3 size: 17 residues. Germline CDR1 and CDR2: LNHDA and SQIVND (reference sequence). The J segment lost 4 bases and the V segment lost 2 bases, leaving 6 bases of the junction unmatched.

This clonotype was picked up many times. CDR3 DNA: TGTGCCAGCAGCCTGACAGGGATTCATTCACCCCTCCACTTT. As protein: CASSLTGIHSPLHF. The chain recombines TRBV7-8 with TRBJ1-6, with 7 bases fitting TRBD1. Losses at the gene ends were 5 bases for V and 8 bases for J; bases not matched to a gene: 6. The length of the CDR3 is 14 residues. Germline lookup yields CDR1 SGHVS and CDR2 FQNEAQ.

This clonotype was seen many times. The chain joins TRBV12-3 or TRBV12-4 to TRBJ2-2; no definite D call. The CDR3 sequence is 13 residues long. Trimming left V 8 bases short and J 7 bases short, with 14 bases between. CDR3 bases: TGTGCCAGCTGGGCGCATTTCAGCGGGGAGCTGTTTTTT. Protein product: CASWAHFSGELFF.

This clonotype occurred many times. V and J are TRBV6-2 or TRBV6-3 and TRBJ1-5; D ambiguous. The germline V and J ends were trimmed by 2 bases and 0 bases, with 5 bases remaining between them. Germline V CDR1 and CDR2: MNHEY, SVGEGT. The CDR3 runs to 14 residues. CDR3 nucleotide sequence: TGTGCCAGCAGTTACGGGTTTAGCAATCAGCCCCAGCATTTT. This sequence encodes CASSYGFSNQPQHF.

Ten or more counts support this clonotype. The chain uses TRBV9 and TRBJ1-2; D is unclear. Trimming left V 7 bases short and J 8 bases short, with 9 bases between. CDR3 size: 10 residues. Germline V gene data show CDR1 as SGDLS and CDR2 as YYNGEE. For the CDR3, the DNA is TGTGCCAGCGGCGGGAAAGGCTACACCTTC. It encodes CASGGKGYTF.

This clonotype was seen at least ten times. V gene TRBV27 combines with J gene TRBJ2-7, with 7 positions matching TRBD1. There are 14 residues in the CDR3. Germline values: CDR1 MNHEY, CDR2 SMNVEV (reference sequence). V dropped 5 bases and J dropped 3; count of bases not matched to a gene: 7. CDR3 nucleotide sequence: TGTGCCAGCAGTCCCCGGGACAGCCTCTACGAGCAGTACTTC. Protein sequence: CASSPRDSLYEQYF.

This clonotype was counted many times. CDR3: CASSLTAGGTYEQYF. The DNA of the CDR3 is TGTGCCAGCAGCTTAACAGCGGGGGGGACCTACGAGCAGTACTTC. The chain joins TRBV7-3 to TRBJ2-7; 10 bases align to TRBD2. The germline CDR1 and CDR2 sequences are SGHTA and FQGTGA. This CDR3 has 15 residues. After removal of 0 bases from V and 2 bases from J, the junction contained 1 base not matched to a gene.

This clonotype was recorded a few times. The chain has TRBV15 and TRBJ1-5, with D possibly TRBD1 on 6 matching bases. Between the trimmed V and J ends, which lost 5 bases and 2 bases, there was a span of 13 bases. Germline CDR1 reads LNHNV; CDR2 reads YYDKDF (reference sequence). The CDR3 consists of 15 residues. CDR3 coding DNA: TGTGCCACCAGCTCTGGGGGGGGCGGCAATCAGCCCCAGCATTTT. This encodes CATSSGGGGNQPQHF.

This clonotype was seen at least ten times. V usage is TRBV5-1 and J usage is TRBJ1-2, with no clear D. This CDR3 contains 16 residues. Trimming cost V 3 bases and J 0 bases, with 15 bases left between them. CDR1 and CDR2 from the germline V gene are SGHRS and YFSETQ. Here the CDR3 DNA reads TGCGCCAGCAGCTCCGCTATAGACCTAGCTAACTATGGCTACACCTTC. It specifies CASSSAIDLANYGYTF.

This clonotype was observed at least ten times. The V gene is TRBV12-3 or TRBV12-4, the J gene TRBJ2-4; TRBD2 agrees at 15 bases. The length of the CDR3 is 14 residues. V gave up 5 bases and J gave up 9 bases; unmatched junction bases: 2. For the CDR3, the DNA is TGTGCCAGCAGTCCGGGACTAGCGGGGGGCATTCAGTACTTC. It codes for CASSPGLAGGIQYF.

In its sample, this clonotype was seen a few times. A read error may account for a junction end that differs from germline. The CDR3 loop is CAGSQSRLTNYGYTF. The CDR3 DNA is TGTGCCGGCAGCCAAAGCCGGCTAACTAACTATGGCTACACCTTC. V gene TRBV7-2 combines with J gene TRBJ1-2; D is uncertain. The CDR3 totals 15 residues. CDR1 is SGHTA, CDR2 FQGNSA, per germline. The full variable domain, its missing parts supplied by reference TRBV7-2 and TRBJ1-2, is GAGVSQSPSNKVTEKGKDVELRCDPISGHTALYWYRQSLGQGLEFLIYFQGNSAPDKSGLPSDRFSAERTGGSVSTLTIQRTQQEDSAVYLCAGSQSRLTNYGYTFGSGTRLTVV.

This clonotype has at least ten counts. This sequence joins TRBV10-3 and TRBJ2-5, with TRBD1 matching 7 bases. The V gene's germline CDR1 is ENHRY and CDR2 SYGVKD. Trimming removed 10 bases from V and 0 bases from J; junction bases left unmatched: 14. The CDR3 is 16 residues long. The DNA of the CDR3 is TGTGCCACGACTACCTCCGTGGGGACAGACCAAGAGACCCAGTACTTC. Amino acid sequence: CATTTSVGTDQETQYF.